These 2 T cell receptor beta chains came from one sample sequenced in a study of blood T cell repertoires in COVID-19. The assay was immunoSEQ multiplex PCR, and TCRdb's table has in-frame clones only and misses some. There are about 220,000 clones in the sample; 80% to 90% occur only once, and roughly 5% lies in the top ten. Sequenced input: peripheral blood. The receptors stem from a woman aged 55 to 70 who had recovered from COVID-19.

The chain recombines TRBV5-6 with TRBJ1-1; tentatively, D is TRBD1 (5 bases). This CDR3 contains 15 residues. CDR1 is SGHDT, CDR2 YYEEEE, per germline. V dropped 6 bases and J dropped 1 base, with 16 bases sitting between them. CDR3 sequence (DNA): TGTGCCAGCATCTGGGGGAGGGGCTCGAACACTGAAGCTTTCTTT. It specifies CASIWGRGSNTEAFF.

The chain links TRBV19 to TRBJ2-7, with D perhaps matching TRBD1 (5 bases). The CDR3 runs 12 residues. Trimming removed 8 bases at V and 3 bases at J, with 11 bases between. Germline-derived CDR1 and CDR2 are LNHDA and SQIVND (reference sequence). The CDR3 is CASSTDHYEQYF. CDR3 bases: TGTGCCAGTTCGACAGACCACTACGAGCAGTACTTC.